The T cell receptor (beta chain) under discussion was sequenced for a study of post-analysis software for immune sequencing data. Researchers reported that TCR beta cDNA libraries carried unique molecular identifiers. TCRdb re-analysed the PCR reads in MiXCR, keeping a single row per CDR3 protein. Of over 700,000 distinct CDR3 sequences listed, roughly 30% are singletons. The sample taken for sequencing was blood. The TCR sequence derives from a girl between 10 and 17 years old with multiple sclerosis.

CDR3 protein: CASSTVAGRDTQYF. In DNA form, the CDR3 reads TGTGCCAGCAGTACTGTGGCCGGGAGAGATACGCAGTATTTT. This sequence joins TRBV2 and TRBJ2-3; D is possibly TRBD2 (6 bases). V was shortened by 5 bases and J by 5 bases, with 14 bases between the two germline ends. CDR1 and CDR2 from the germline V gene are SNHLY and FYNNEI. This CDR3 has 14 residues.